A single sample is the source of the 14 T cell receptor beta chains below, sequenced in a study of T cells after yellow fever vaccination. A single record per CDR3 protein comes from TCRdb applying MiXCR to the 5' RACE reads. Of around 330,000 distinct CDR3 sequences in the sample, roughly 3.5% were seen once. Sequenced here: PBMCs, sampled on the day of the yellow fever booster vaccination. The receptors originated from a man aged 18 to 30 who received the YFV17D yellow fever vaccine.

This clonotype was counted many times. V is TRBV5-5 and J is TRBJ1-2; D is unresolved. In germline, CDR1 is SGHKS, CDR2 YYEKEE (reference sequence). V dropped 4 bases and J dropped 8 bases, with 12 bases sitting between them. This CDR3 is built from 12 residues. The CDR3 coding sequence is TGTGCCAGCAGCACAAGTACGGGGGGCTACACCTTC. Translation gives CASSTSTGGYTF.

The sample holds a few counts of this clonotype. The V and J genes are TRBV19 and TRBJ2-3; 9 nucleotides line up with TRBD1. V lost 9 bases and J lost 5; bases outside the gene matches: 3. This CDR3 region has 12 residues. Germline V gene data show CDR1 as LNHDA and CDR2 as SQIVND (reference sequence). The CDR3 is CASMTGGDTQYF. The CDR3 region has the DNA TGTGCCAGCATGACAGGGGGAGATACGCAGTATTTT.

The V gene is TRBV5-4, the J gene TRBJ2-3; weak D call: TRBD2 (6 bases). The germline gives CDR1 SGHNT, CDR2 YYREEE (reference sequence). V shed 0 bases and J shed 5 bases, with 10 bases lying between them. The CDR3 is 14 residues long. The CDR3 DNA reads TGTGCCAGCAGCTTGGAGGCGGGGTTAGATACGCAGTATTTT. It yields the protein CASSLEAGLDTQYF.

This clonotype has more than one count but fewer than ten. The CDR3 sequence: CASSVLGTGMKTQYF. The CDR3 coding sequence is TGTGCCAGTAGCGTTCTAGGCACAGGCATGAAGACCCAGTACTTC. The chain has TRBV19 and TRBJ2-5, with D possibly being TRBD1 (5 bases). The CDR3 has 15 residues. The V gene lost 6 bases and the J gene lost 6 bases, with 20 bases spanning the gap. Per the germline V gene, CDR1 is LNHDA and CDR2 is SQIVND (reference sequence).

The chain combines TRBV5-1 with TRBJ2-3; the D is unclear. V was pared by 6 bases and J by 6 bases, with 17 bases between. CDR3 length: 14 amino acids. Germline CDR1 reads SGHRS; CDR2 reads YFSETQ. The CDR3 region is CASKASLVGDTQYF. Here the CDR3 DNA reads TGCGCCAGCAAGGCCAGCCTGGTTGGGGATACGCAGTATTTT. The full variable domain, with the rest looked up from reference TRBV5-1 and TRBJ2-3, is KAGVTQTPRYLIKTRGQQVTLSCSPISGHRSVSWYQQTPGQGLQFLFEYFSETQRNKGNFPGRFSGRQFSNSRSEMNVSTLELGDSALYLCASKASLVGDTQYFGPGTRLTVL.

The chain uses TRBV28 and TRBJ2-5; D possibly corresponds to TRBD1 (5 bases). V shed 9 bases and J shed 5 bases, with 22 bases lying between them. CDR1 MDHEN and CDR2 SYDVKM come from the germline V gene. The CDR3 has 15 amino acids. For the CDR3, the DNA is TGTGCCAGTTCCCCAAGGGGCCAGTCGCCGGAGACCCAGTACTTC. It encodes CASSPRGQSPETQYF. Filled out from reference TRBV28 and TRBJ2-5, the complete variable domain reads DVKVTQSSRYLVKRTGEKVFLECVQDMDHENMFWYRQDPGLGLRLIYFSYDVKMKEKGDIPEGYSVSREKKERFSLILESASTNQTSMYLCASSPRGQSPETQYFGPGTRLLVL.

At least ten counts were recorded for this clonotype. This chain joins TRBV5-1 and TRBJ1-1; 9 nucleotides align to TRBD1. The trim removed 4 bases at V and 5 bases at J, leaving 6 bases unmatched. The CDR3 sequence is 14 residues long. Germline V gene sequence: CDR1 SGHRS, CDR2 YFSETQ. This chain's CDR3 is CASSPGQGSTEAFF. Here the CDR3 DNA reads TGCGCCAGCAGCCCGGGACAGGGCAGTACTGAAGCTTTCTTT.

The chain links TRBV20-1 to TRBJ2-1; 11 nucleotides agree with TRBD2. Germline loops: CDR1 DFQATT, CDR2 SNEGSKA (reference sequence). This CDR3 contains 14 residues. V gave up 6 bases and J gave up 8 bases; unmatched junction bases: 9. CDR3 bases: TGCAGTGCGGAGGGTAGCGGGGGGGCGCATGAGCAGTTCTTC. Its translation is CSAEGSGGAHEQFF.

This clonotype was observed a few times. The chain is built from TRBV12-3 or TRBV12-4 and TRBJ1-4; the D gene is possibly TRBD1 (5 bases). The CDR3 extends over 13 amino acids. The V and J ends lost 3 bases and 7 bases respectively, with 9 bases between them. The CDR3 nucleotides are TGTGCCAGCAGTTTGGGGGAGAGTGAAAAACTGTTTTTT. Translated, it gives CASSLGESEKLFF.

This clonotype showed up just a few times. CDR3 sequence (DNA): TGTGCCAGCAGCCAGTCGGGGGGGGCTCAGGAGACCCAGTACTTC. This encodes CASSQSGGAQETQYF. This rearrangement joins TRBV5-4 to TRBJ2-5, with 8 bases lining up with TRBD2. Trimming took 4 bases from V and 5 from J; bases not matched to a gene: 10. Germline-derived CDR1 and CDR2 are SGHNT and YYREEE (reference sequence). The CDR3 length is 15 residues.

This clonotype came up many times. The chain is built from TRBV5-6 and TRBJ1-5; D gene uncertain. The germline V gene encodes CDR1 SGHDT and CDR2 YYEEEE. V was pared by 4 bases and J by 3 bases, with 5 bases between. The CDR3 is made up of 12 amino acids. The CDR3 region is CASSVNNQPQHF. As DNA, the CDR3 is TGTGCCAGCAGCGTAAACAATCAGCCCCAGCATTTT.

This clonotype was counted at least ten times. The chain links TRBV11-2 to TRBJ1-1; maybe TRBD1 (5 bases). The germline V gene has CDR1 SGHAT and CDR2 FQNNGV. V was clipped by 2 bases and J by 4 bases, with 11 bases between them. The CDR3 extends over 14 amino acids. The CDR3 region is CASSLYGGSTEAFF. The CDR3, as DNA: TGTGCCAGCAGCTTATACGGGGGTAGCACTGAAGCTTTCTTT.

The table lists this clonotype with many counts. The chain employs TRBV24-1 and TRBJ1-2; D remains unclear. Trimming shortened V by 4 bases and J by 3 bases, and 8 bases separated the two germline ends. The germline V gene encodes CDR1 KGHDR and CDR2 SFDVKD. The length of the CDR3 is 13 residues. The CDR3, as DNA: TGTGCCACCAGTGAAACAGCAGACTATGGCTACACCTTC. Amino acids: CATSETADYGYTF.

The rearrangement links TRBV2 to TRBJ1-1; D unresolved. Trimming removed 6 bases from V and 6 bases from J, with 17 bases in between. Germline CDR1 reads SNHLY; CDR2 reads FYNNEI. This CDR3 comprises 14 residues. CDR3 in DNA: TGTGCCAGCAGCGAGATTAGGGTTGGTGCTGAAGCTTTCTTT. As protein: CASSEIRVGAEAFF.